This is a list of T cell receptor beta chains from one sample in a study of spatial heterogeneity in lung cancer. One entry per CDR3 protein results from TCRdb running MiXCR on the 5' RACE reads. The sample carries roughly 4,500 distinct CDR3 sequences, approximately 8% recorded once. The starting material was lung tumor tissue, obtained at surgery. These receptors originate from a male donor with early-stage non-small cell lung cancer. CDR3s include the opening cysteine and the closing phenylalanine or tryptophan.

CDR3 length	V gene	J gene	CDR3 protein
13	TRBV24-1	TRBJ2-1	CATGLAGLNEQFF
13	TRBV5-1	TRBJ2-7	CASSSGTGDEQYF
16	TRBV5-1	TRBJ1-6	CASSFLTASLDSPLHF
15	TRBV18	TRBJ1-5	CASSQGQGDYQPQHF
14	TRBV7-9	TRBJ1-6	CASSLDRADSPLHF
14	TRBV20-1	TRBJ2-7	CSARIVGVRYEQYF
12	TRBV13	TRBJ2-5	CASSRDQETQYF
14	TRBV29-1	TRBJ2-5	CSVDRLAGRETQYF
12	TRBV28	TRBJ1-2	CASSQQGYGYTF
16	TRBV9	TRBJ2-3	CASSGGLAGVSDTQYF
15	TRBV7-2	TRBJ2-2	CASSSQGFNTGELFF
14	TRBV2	TRBJ1-6	CASSVEQGGSPLHF
16	TRBV6-5	TRBJ2-4	CASSYGLGGAKNIQYF
15	TRBV7-2	TRBJ2-6	CASSLDRSGANVLTF
13	TRBV11-1	TRBJ1-1	CASSLTEGTEAFF
16	TRBV12-3/TRBV12-4	TRBJ1-5	CASSPAVWASNQPQHF
14	TRBV29-1	TRBJ2-1	CSASGQGTYNEQFF
17	TRBV4-3	TRBJ1-6	CASSQDVGATYNSPLHF
15	TRBV20-1	TRBJ2-1	CSAISSGSSHNEQFF
16	TRBV28	TRBJ1-5	CASSSRLSYSNQPQHF
16	TRBV30	TRBJ1-1	CAWSVPRGRGNTEAFF
13	TRBV18	TRBJ1-1	CASSLQSPPEAFF
15	TRBV20-1	TRBJ1-6	CSARVREGYNSPLHF
16	TRBV18	TRBJ2-5	CASSPPGSRVQETQYF
14	TRBV27	TRBJ2-1	CASSLGQLSNEQFF
17	TRBV13	TRBJ2-2	CASRPTKRGEGTGELFF
13	TRBV5-5	TRBJ2-1	CASSYDWLNEQFF
15	TRBV18	TRBJ2-5	CASSLRQGLEETQYF
15	TRBV5-1	TRBJ2-3	CASSLRGGAGDTQYF
13	TRBV6-5	TRBJ2-3	CASSLPGTDTQYF
15	TRBV19	TRBJ2-3	CASSILGIGTDTQYF
13	TRBV28	TRBJ2-7	CASSPSGLYEQYF
14	TRBV28	TRBJ2-3	CASSHRVALDTQYF
14	TRBV3-1	TRBJ2-5	CASSRTRGTETQYF
16	TRBV3-1	TRBJ2-5	CASSQTTGGAGETQYF
13	TRBV11-1	TRBJ2-7	CASSSRLDGEQYF
17	TRBV28	TRBJ1-4	CASSFRGRGPTNEKLFF
14	TRBV7-6	TRBJ2-7	CASSLEAYIDEQYF
14	TRBV28	TRBJ2-4	CAWGEGWTKNIQYF
13	TRBV14	TRBJ1-1	CASSQDRATGAFF
17	TRBV6-2/TRBV6-3	TRBJ2-6	CASSWRGTVTGANVLTF
16	TRBV21-1	TRBJ2-2	CASSSHQGRYTGELFF
14	TRBV20-1	TRBJ2-7	CSAPRPTGTPEQYF
14	TRBV11-2	TRBJ1-1	CASSLKRQPTEAFF
12	TRBV12-3/TRBV12-4	TRBJ2-5	CASSLDRVTQYF
13	TRBV24-1	TRBJ2-5	CATSSGNSWTQYF
16	TRBV5-1	TRBJ2-4	CASSLERSGLYGIQYF